This TCR beta chain was observed in a study of blood T cell repertoires in COVID-19. Living in 24 US areas, the participants were between roughly 18 and 90 years of age. Participants' own reports of clinical history determined their cohort assignment. Cohort 3 donors were reported recovered after two negative PCRs, clearance, or symptom resolution. In the original analysis: Researchers report that nucleated cell counts were estimated from reference gene primer amplification. Clones were sequenced by immunoSEQ multiplex PCR, and TCRdb holds only the in-frame ones, with some missing. That table supplies the V and J calls and clone size; D and trimming were determined from the DNA. The table has approximately 380,000 clones, about 88% seen once; the top ten hold 1.2%. Sequencing was performed on PBMCs or T cells enriched from blood (not recorded which). The sequence came from a woman younger than 30 who had recovered from COVID-19.

CDR3 DNA: TGTGCCAGCAGTTACCGGGACAGGGGAAATTACGAGCAGTACTTC. Amino acid sequence: CASSYRDRGNYEQYF. The V call is TRBV6-5, the J call TRBJ2-7; 10 bases map to TRBD1. Looked up from germline, CDR1 is MNHEY and CDR2 is SVGAGI. This CDR3 spans 15 amino acids. Trimming cost V 2 bases and J 4 bases; bases outside gene matches: 5.